The source of this T cell receptor (beta chain) is a study of T cell repertoires in cytomegalovirus infection. About the study: From public TCR beta signatures came an indication of both CMV infection and matching HLA type. Study findings and constraints: Of the TCR beta families, the public ones yielded a cumulative frequency that identified carriers of CMV plus the relevant HLA. HLA-C-restricted CMV clonotypes gave the most frequent clonotype in two of eight donors.

TCRdb reanalysed the reads using MiXCR and keeps one entry per CDR3 protein. Among 80,000 or so distinct CDR3 sequences listed, around 40% were seen once. As concerns this clonotype: Its antigen is undetermined.

J lost 5 bases, V lost 5 bases, and 7 bases had no gene match. Germline V gene data show CDR1 as SGHVS and CDR2 as FNYEAQ. The CDR3 consists of 15 residues. This TCR came from a human donor in good health (CMV status not recorded). Some clones in this sample may be carry-over from other donors' samples. The V and J genes are TRBV7-6 and TRBJ2-7; 12 bases map to TRBD1. This sample comprised CD8+ T cells from cultured PBMCs, obtained from culture after CMV antigen stimulation. The CDR3 region is CASSRTGTGGHEQYF. The CDR3 DNA follows: TGTGCCAGCAGCAGAACCGGGACAGGGGGCCACGAGCAGTACTTC.